This section outlines one T cell receptor (beta chain) sequence together with its context. Sequencing was performed with immunoSEQ multiplex PCR; in TCRdb, only in-frame clones are kept and a portion is missing. Here the sample spans approximately 70,000 clones, around 95% being singletons. The record originates from a study of technical replicates of blood from a handful of donors. The sequenced sample consisted of T cells isolated from PBMCs. This clonotype was obtained from a human donor in good health.

CDR3 amino acids: CASSPGGMNTEAFF. The CDR3 nucleotides read TGCGCCAGCAGCCCCGGAGGGATGAACACTGAAGCTTTCTTT. This sequence joins TRBV5-1 and TRBJ1-1, with unresolved D. The V and J ends lost 4 bases and 0 bases respectively, with 10 bases between them. From germline, CDR1 is SGHRS and CDR2 YFSETQ. The CDR3 has 14 amino acids. The full variable domain, with the rest looked up from reference TRBV5-1 and TRBJ1-1, is KAGVTQTPRYLIKTRGQQVTLSCSPISGHRSVSWYQQTPGQGLQFLFEYFSETQRNKGNFPGRFSGRQFSNSRSEMNVSTLELGDSALYLCASSPGGMNTEAFFGQGTRLTVV.